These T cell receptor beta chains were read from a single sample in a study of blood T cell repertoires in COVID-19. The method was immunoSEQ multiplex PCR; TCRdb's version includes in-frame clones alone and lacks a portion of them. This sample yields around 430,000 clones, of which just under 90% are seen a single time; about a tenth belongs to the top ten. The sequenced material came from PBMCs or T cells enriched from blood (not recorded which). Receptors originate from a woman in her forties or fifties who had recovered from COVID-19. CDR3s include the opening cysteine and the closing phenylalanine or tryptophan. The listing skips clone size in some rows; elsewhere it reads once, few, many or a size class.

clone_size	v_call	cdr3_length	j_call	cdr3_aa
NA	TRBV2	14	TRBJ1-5	CASSPDRGNQPQHF
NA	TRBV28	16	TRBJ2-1	CASSLGSGLIYNEQFF
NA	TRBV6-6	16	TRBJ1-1	CASSYSGQGLMTEAFF
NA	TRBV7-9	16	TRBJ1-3	CASSLAGGRARNTIYF
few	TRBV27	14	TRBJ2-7	CASSLAGSSYEQYF
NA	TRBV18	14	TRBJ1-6	CASSPSGQNSPLHF
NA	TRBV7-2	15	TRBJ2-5	CASSFTGSRGETQYF
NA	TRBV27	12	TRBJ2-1	CASSVTGGEQFF
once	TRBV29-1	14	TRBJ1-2	CSVPWTGTIYGYTF
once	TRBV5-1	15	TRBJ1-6	CASSLIATNNSPLHF
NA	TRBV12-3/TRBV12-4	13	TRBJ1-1	CASRLGTPTEAFF
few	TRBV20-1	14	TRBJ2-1	CSAGGRASYNEQFF
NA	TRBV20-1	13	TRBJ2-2	CSASWTSTGELFF
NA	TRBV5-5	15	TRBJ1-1	CASSLARPGDAEAFF
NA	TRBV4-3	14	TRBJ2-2	CASTWTGNTGELFF
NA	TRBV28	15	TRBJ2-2	CASSSLAGNTGELFF
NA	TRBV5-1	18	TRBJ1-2	CASSLTYLGTGPNYGYTF
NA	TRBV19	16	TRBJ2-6	CASSLGFGSGANVLTF
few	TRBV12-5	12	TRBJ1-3	CAHRGTGNTIYF
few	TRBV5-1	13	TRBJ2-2	CASSQGASGELFF
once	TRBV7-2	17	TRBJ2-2	CASSSQMGGGATGELFF
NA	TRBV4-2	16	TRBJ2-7	CASSQVGPTDVYEQYF
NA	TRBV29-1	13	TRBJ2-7	CSVEITATYEQYF
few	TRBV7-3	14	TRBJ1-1	CASSLRGRKTLAFF
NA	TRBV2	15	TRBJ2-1	CASRELAGGYNEQFF
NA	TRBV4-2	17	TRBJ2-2	CASSQDVGGPWTGELFF
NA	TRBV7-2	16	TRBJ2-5	CASRTSGGSLQETQYF
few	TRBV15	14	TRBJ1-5	CATSRGGAHQPQHF
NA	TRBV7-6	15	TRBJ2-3	CASSDRVGHPDTQYF
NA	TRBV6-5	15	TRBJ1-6	CASSYSRQGASPLHF
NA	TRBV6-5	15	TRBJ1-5	CASSSHGSYYQPQHF
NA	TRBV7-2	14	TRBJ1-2	CASSFQGATYGYTF
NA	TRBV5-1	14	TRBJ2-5	CASSAGSSQETQYF
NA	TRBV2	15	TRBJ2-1	CASSDGGTSIGEQFF
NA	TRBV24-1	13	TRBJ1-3	CATSQAGGNTIYF
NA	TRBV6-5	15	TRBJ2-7	CASSTKTGSEYEQYF
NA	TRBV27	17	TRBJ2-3	CASGHLPGLAATDTQYF
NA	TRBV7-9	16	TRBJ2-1	CASSPPQRGGYNEQFF
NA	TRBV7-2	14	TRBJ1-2	CASSPGQAVLGYTF
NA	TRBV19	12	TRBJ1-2	CATDRVGYGYTF
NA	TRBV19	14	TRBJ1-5	CASSTGRLNQPQHF
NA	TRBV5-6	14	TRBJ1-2	CASSLRTGLRGYTF
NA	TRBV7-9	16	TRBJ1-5	CASSLGGVLDNQPQHF
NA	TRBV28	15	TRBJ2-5	CASSLLSAGGKTQYF
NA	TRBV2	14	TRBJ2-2	CASSGEVLSGELFF
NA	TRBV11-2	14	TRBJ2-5	CASSQDIYQETQYF
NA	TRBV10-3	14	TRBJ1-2	CAISLTGGNYGYTF
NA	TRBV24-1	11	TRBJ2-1	CATGAYNEQFF
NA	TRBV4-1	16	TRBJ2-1	CASSFSAGGSYNEQFF
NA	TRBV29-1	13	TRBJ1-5	CSASGQAGEPQHF
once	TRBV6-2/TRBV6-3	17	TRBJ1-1	CASSYGPIRQTNTEAFF
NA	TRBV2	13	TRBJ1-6	CASSAEGNSPLHF
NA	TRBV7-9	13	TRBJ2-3	CASSPGQTDTQYF